The present entry profiles one T cell receptor (beta chain) with its context. The data derive from a study of metastatic and nonmetastatic thyroid tumors. Patients had received no treatment of any kind before thyroid surgery. Per the study methods: A distant-metastasis classifier for papillary thyroid cancer was built using CDR3 differences across clinicopathological groups. TCRdb re-analyzed the PCR reads through MiXCR. TCRdb's processing, not the study's, gives the V and J calls here. The repertoire holds roughly 63,000 clones, with roughly 16% as singletons. V gave up 6 bases and J gave up 7 bases, with 19 bases separating them. CDR1 is MNHEY and CDR2 is SMNVEV in the germline V gene (reference sequence). The CDR3 has 15 amino acids.

This receptor was obtained from a male donor with papillary thyroid cancer or a benign thyroid nodule (not recorded which). Some clones in this sample may be carry-over from other donors' samples. The sequencing sample was made of blood. This chain joins TRBV27 and TRBJ1-5; D uncertain. CDR3 in DNA: TGTGCCAGCAGCCTAGGGTGTGGGTTGTGGCAGCCCCAGCATTTT. Amino acids: CASSLGCGLWQPQHF.